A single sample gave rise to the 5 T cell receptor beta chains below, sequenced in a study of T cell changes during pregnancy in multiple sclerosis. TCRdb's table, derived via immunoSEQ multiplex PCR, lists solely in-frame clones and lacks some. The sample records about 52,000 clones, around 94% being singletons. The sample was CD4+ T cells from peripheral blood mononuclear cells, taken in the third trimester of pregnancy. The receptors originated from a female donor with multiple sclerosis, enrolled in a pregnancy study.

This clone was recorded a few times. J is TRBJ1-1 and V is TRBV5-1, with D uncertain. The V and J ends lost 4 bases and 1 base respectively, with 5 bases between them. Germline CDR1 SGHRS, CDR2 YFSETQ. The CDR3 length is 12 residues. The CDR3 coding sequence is TGCGCCAGCAGCAACAGGAACACTGAAGCTTTCTTT. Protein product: CASSNRNTEAFF.

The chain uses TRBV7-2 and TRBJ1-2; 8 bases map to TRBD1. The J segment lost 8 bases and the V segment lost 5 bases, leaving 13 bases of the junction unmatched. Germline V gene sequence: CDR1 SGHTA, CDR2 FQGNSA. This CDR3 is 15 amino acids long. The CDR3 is CASSPSQGQVTGYTF. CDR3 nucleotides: TGTGCCAGCAGCCCATCCCAGGGACAGGTGACCGGCTACACCTTC.

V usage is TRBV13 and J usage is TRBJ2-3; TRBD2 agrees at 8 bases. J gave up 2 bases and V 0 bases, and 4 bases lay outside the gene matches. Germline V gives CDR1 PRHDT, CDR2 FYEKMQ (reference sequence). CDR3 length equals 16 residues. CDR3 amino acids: CASSLGTSGYTDTQYF. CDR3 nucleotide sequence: TGTGCCAGCAGCTTAGGAACTAGCGGCTACACAGATACGCAGTATTTT.

CDR3 coding DNA: TGTGCCAGCAGACAGGGGTCGTATCAGCCCCAGCATTTT. Translated, it gives CASRQGSYQPQHF. The V gene is TRBV6-5, the J gene TRBJ1-5; 7 nucleotides agree with TRBD1. The CDR3 runs 13 residues. Germline trimming cut 6 bases from V and 5 bases from J; bases unmatched to any gene: 4. CDR1 and CDR2 from the germline V gene are MNHEY and SVGAGI.

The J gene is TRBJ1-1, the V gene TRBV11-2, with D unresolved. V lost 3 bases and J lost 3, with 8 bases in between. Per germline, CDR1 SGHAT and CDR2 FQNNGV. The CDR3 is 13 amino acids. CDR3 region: CASSFLMDTEAFF. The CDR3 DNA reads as TGTGCCAGCAGCTTTCTAATGGACACTGAAGCTTTCTTT. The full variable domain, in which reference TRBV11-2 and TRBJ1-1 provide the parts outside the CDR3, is EAGVAQSPRYKIIEKRQSVAFWCNPISGHATLYWYQQILGQGPKLLIQFQNNGVVDDSQLPKDRFSAERLKGVDSTLKIQPAKLEDSAVYLCASSFLMDTEAFFGQGTRLTVV.